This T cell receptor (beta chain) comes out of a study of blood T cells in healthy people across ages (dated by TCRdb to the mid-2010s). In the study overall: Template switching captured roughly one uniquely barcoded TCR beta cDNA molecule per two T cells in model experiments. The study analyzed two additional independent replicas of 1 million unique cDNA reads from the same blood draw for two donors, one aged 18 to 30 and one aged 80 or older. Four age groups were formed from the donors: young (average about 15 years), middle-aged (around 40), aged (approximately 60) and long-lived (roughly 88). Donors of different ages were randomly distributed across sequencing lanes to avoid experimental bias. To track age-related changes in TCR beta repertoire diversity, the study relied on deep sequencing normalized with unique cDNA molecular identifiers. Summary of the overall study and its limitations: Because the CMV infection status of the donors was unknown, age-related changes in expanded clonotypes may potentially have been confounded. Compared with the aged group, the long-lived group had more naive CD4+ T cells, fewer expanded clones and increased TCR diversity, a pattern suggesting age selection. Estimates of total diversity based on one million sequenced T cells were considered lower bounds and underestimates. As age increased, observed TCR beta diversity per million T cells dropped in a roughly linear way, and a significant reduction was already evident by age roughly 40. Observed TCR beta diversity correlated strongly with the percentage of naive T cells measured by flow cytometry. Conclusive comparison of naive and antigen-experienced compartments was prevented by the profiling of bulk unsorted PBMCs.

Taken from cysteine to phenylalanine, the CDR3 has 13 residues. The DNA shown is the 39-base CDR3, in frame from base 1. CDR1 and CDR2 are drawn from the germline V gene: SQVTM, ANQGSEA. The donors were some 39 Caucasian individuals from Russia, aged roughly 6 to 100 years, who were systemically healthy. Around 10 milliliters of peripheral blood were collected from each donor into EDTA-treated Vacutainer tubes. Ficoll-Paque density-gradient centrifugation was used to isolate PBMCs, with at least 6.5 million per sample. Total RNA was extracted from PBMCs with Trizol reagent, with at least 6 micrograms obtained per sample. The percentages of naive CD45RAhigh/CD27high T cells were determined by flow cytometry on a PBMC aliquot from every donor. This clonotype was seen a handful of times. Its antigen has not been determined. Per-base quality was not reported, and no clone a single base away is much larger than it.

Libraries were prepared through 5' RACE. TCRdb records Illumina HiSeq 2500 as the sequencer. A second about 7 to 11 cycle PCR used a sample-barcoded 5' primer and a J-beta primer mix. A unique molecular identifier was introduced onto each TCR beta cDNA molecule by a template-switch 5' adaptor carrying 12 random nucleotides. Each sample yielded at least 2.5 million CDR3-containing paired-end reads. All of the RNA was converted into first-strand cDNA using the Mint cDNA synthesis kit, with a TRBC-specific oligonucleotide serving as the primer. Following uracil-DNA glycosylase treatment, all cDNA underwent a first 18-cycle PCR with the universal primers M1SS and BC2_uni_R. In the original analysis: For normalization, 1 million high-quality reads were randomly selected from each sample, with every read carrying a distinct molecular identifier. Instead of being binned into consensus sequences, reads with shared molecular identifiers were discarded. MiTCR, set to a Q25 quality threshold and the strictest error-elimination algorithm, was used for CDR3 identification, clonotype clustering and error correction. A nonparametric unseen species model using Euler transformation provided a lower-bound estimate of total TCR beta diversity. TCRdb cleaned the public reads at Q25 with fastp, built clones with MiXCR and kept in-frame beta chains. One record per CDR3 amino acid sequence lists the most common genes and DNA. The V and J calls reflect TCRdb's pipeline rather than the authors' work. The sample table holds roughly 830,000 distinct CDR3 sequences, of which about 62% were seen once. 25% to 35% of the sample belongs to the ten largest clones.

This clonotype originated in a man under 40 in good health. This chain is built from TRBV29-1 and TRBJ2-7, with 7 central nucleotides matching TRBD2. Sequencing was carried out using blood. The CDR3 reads CSVGSGGGGEQYF. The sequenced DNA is TGCAGTGTCGGATCGGGGGGAGGAGGCGAGCAGTACTTC.